This T cell receptor (beta chain) stems from a study of radiation and T cells in renal cell carcinoma. The time point was: blood 4 weeks post-SBRT, at nephrectomy. As for treatment: 15 Gy SBRT to primary tumor, nephrectomy 4 weeks later. Clear cell pathology was present in this patient's renal cell carcinoma. V was trimmed by 5 bases and J by 3 bases, leaving 5 bases between them. This CDR3 comprises 11 residues. Germline V CDR1 and CDR2: SGHRS, YFSETQ. Measured with immunoSEQ multiplex PCR; TCRdb has only the in-frame clones, and not every one. The sample holds around 180,000 clones; 88% are singletons and the top ten take approximately 11%.

This specimen was blood, taken from a patient whose treatment included radiotherapy and nephrectomy. This receptor was obtained from a woman aged 45-65 years with renal cell carcinoma. The J gene is TRBJ1-2, the V gene TRBV5-1; D is unclear. CDR3 protein: CASRQDYGYTF. CDR3 coding DNA: TGCGCCAGCAGGCAGGACTATGGCTACACCTTC.